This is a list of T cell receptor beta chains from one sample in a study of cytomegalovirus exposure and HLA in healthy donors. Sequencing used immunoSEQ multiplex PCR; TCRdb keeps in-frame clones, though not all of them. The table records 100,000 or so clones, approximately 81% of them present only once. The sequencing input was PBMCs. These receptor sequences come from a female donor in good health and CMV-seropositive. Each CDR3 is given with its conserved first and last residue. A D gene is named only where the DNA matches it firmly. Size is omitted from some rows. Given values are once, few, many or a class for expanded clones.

DNA: TGCAGCGTTTTGGACAGGTTGGGGCAAGAGACCCAGTACTTC
CDR3: CSVLDRLGQETQYF
D: TRBD1
J: TRBJ2-5
V: TRBV29-1
size: .

DNA: TGTGCCAGTAGTATCTCACACTCTGGAAACACCATATATTTT
CDR3: CASSISHSGNTIYF
D: .
J: TRBJ1-3
V: TRBV19
size: .

DNA: TGTGCCAGCAGCTTAGGCAGGACTAGCGGGCAGGGGTGGAAAAACAGTCAGTACTTC
CDR3: CASSLGRTSGQGWKNSQYF
D: TRBD2
J: TRBJ2-4
V: TRBV7-8
size: .

DNA: TGTTCCAGCAGCTTAACGACTGTAACCTTC
CDR3: CSSSLTTVTF
D: .
J: TRBJ1-2
V: TRBV7-9
size: once

DNA: TGTGCCTGGAGCGGAGCGGCGCGTGGCTACACCTTC
CDR3: CAWSGAARGYTF
D: .
J: TRBJ1-2
V: TRBV30
size: .

DNA: TGTGCAGCCCCTACGGCGACTAGCGGGAGGGCCGTTAGTGAGACCCAGTACTTC
CDR3: CAAPTATSGRAVSETQYF
D: TRBD2
J: TRBJ2-5
V: TRBV4-2
size: .

DNA: TGTGCCAGCAGTGTCGCTAGCGGGAGCACAGATACGCAGTATTTT
CDR3: CASSVASGSTDTQYF
D: TRBD2
J: TRBJ2-3
V: TRBV6-4
size: .

DNA: TGCGCCAGCAGCAGTCGCAACAGGAGGGCCGATGAGCAGTTCTTC
CDR3: CASSSRNRRADEQFF
D: .
J: TRBJ2-1
V: TRBV5-1
size: .

DNA: TGTGCCAGCAGCTCCTGGGACCCAGGGGGCCACTATGGCTACACCTTC
CDR3: CASSSWDPGGHYGYTF
D: TRBD1
J: TRBJ1-2
V: TRBV11-2
size: once

DNA: TGCGCCAGCAGCTTGACCCAGGGAACGCTCTCCGAGCAGTACTTC
CDR3: CASSLTQGTLSEQYF
D: .
J: TRBJ2-7
V: TRBV5-1
size: once

DNA: TGTGCCAGTAGTACCCGGACAAACACAAATCAGCCCCAGCATTTT
CDR3: CASSTRTNTNQPQHF
D: .
J: TRBJ1-5
V: TRBV19
size: .

DNA: TGTGCCAGCTCAACGGGACTTCTGAACACTGAAGCTTTCTTT
CDR3: CASSTGLLNTEAFF
D: .
J: TRBJ1-1
V: TRBV18
size: once

DNA: TGTGCCAGTAGTCCCCACGCGGAGTATGGCTACACCTTC
CDR3: CASSPHAEYGYTF
D: .
J: TRBJ1-2
V: TRBV19
size: once

DNA: TGTGCCAGCAGCCCCAACCCGGGTGAAGCTTTCTTT
CDR3: CASSPNPGEAFF
D: .
J: TRBJ1-1
V: TRBV5-4
size: .

DNA: TGTGCCAGCAGTAGACAGACCAATCAGCCCCAGCATTTT
CDR3: CASSRQTNQPQHF
D: .
J: TRBJ1-5
V: TRBV6-5
size: once

DNA: TGCGCCAGCAGCATACAGGGGAACACCGGGGAGCTGTTTTTT
CDR3: CASSIQGNTGELFF
D: .
J: TRBJ2-2
V: TRBV5-1
size: .

DNA: TGCGCCAGCAGCCAGACATCGAACACTGAAGCTTTCTTT
CDR3: CASSQTSNTEAFF
D: .
J: TRBJ1-1
V: TRBV4-3
size: few

DNA: TGTGCCAGCAGTTCCCGGGACAGGGAATCTGCTTTCTTT
CDR3: CASSSRDRESAFF
D: TRBD1
J: TRBJ1-1
V: TRBV6-5
size: .

DNA: TGTGCCAGCAGTGAATGGCTAGCGGGAGTTACAGATACGCAGTATTTT
CDR3: CASSEWLAGVTDTQYF
D: TRBD2
J: TRBJ2-3
V: TRBV6-1
size: once

DNA: TGTGCCAGCAGCTTACGCATGCGGACTAGCGGGATCGATGAGCAGTTCTTC
CDR3: CASSLRMRTSGIDEQFF
D: TRBD2
J: TRBJ2-1
V: TRBV11-2
size: .

DNA: TGCGCCAGTTACAACAGAGCCCAAGAGACCCAGTACTTC
CDR3: CASYNRAQETQYF
D: .
J: TRBJ2-5
V: TRBV5-1
size: .

DNA: TGTGCCAGCAGCTTAGGTCTAGCGGAGTCCTTCTCCTACAATGAGCAGTTCTTC
CDR3: CASSLGLAESFSYNEQFF
D: TRBD2
J: TRBJ2-1
V: TRBV7-2
size: .

DNA: TGTGCCAGCGCGGGGGCCACAGATACGCAGTATTTT
CDR3: CASAGATDTQYF
D: .
J: TRBJ2-3
V: TRBV6-6
size: .

DNA: TGTGCCAGCAGTACCAAAAACAGGGGGCGCGGCTACACCTTC
CDR3: CASSTKNRGRGYTF
D: TRBD1
J: TRBJ1-2
V: TRBV28
size: once

DNA: TGTGCCAGCAGTTTAAGGAGGGAGACCACTGAAGCTTTCTTT
CDR3: CASSLRRETTEAFF
D: .
J: TRBJ1-1
V: TRBV28
size: .

DNA: TGTGCCAGCATGCAGGGGGCAAGACAGCCCCAGCATTTT
CDR3: CASMQGARQPQHF
D: TRBD1
J: TRBJ1-5
V: TRBV6-5
size: .

DNA: TGTGCCAGCAGTTACCATAGGGAGAGCAATCAGCCCCAGCATTTT
CDR3: CASSYHRESNQPQHF
D: .
J: TRBJ1-5
V: TRBV6-5
size: .

DNA: TGTGCCAGCAGCCCCCGGACTAGCGTCTACGAGCAGTACTTC
CDR3: CASSPRTSVYEQYF
D: TRBD2
J: TRBJ2-7
V: TRBV7-9
size: .

DNA: TGTGCCAGCAGCTCGGGACAGGGGTCCTACGAGCAGTACTTC
CDR3: CASSSGQGSYEQYF
D: TRBD1
J: TRBJ2-7
V: TRBV13
size: .

DNA: TGCGCCAGCAGCCTAGTAAGGGAGACCCAGTACTTC
CDR3: CASSLVRETQYF
D: .
J: TRBJ2-5
V: TRBV5-5
size: .

DNA: TGTGCCAGCAGCTTGACCCTACTAGCGGGAATGACCGGGGAGCTGTTTTTT
CDR3: CASSLTLLAGMTGELFF
D: TRBD2
J: TRBJ2-2
V: TRBV7-9
size: .